These 9 T cell receptor beta chains were all obtained from the same sample, sequenced in a study of blood T cells in healthy people across ages. A second roughly 6 to 11 cycle PCR used barcoded and J-beta primers. TCRdb re-derived calls from the 5' RACE reads in MiXCR, one entry per CDR3 protein. Here the sample spans hundreds of thousands of distinct CDR3 sequences, 24% being singletons. This sample was shared with a second study, whose subject was T cells of mothers and their children.

Sequenced: blood. These TCRs come from a boy younger than 18 in good health.

V usage is TRBV2 and J usage is TRBJ2-1; D gene uncertain. This CDR3 spans 14 amino acids. V was clipped by 5 bases and J by 4 bases, with 12 bases between them. Germline CDR1 SNHLY, CDR2 FYNNEI. This chain's CDR3 is CASSFLADYNEQFF. CDR3 nucleotide sequence: TGTGCCAGCAGTTTCCTTGCAGATTACAATGAGCAGTTCTTC.

V is TRBV5-1 and J is TRBJ1-3; possible D gene TRBD1, 5 bases. Per germline, CDR1 SGHRS and CDR2 YFSETQ. With 1 base removed from V and 8 bases from J, the gap between germline ends came to 10 bases. This CDR3 is 13 amino acids long. CDR3 coding DNA: TGCGCCAGCAGCTTGTATGGGACGGACACCATATATTTT. Translating it yields CASSLYGTDTIYF.

In its sample, this clonotype was seen a few times. The chain links TRBV5-1 to TRBJ2-7, with unresolved D. Looked up from germline, CDR1 is SGHRS and CDR2 is YFSETQ. V was clipped by 2 bases and J by 5 bases, with 11 bases between them. This CDR3 comprises 13 residues. CDR3 in amino acids: CASSFAVQDEQYF. The CDR3 DNA reads as TGCGCCAGCAGCTTTGCGGTTCAGGACGAGCAGTACTTC. The full variable domain, in which reference TRBV5-1 and TRBJ2-7 provide the parts outside the CDR3, is KAGVTQTPRYLIKTRGQQVTLSCSPISGHRSVSWYQQTPGQGLQFLFEYFSETQRNKGNFPGRFSGRQFSNSRSEMNVSTLELGDSALYLCASSFAVQDEQYFGPGTRLTVT.

The gene calls are TRBV4-1 and TRBJ2-5, with D possibly TRBD2 on 6 matching bases. The CDR3 has 13 amino acids. Per the germline V gene, CDR1 is MGHRA and CDR2 is YSYEKL. V dropped 10 bases and J dropped 2 bases, with 14 bases sitting between them. The CDR3, as DNA: TGCGCCACGAGGGAAAGCGGGCAAGAGACCCAGTACTTC. This codes for CATRESGQETQYF.

This clonotype has just a few counts. This rearrangement joins TRBV7-9 to TRBJ2-5, with unresolved D. With 1 base removed from V and 6 bases from J, the gap between germline ends came to 9 bases. CDR1 SEHNR and CDR2 FQNEAQ come from the germline V gene (reference sequence). The length of the CDR3 is 13 residues. The CDR3 reads CASSLEEAQTQYF. The CDR3 bases are TGTGCCAGCAGCTTAGAAGAGGCACAGACCCAGTACTTC.

This clonotype was counted a few times. The chain recombines TRBV4-3 with TRBJ2-2; no clear D. The CDR3 extends over 13 amino acids. Deletions cut 0 bases from V and 10 bases from J, with 9 bases between. Germline V gene lookup returns CDR1 LGHNA and CDR2 YSLEER. This chain's CDR3 is CASSQDPRVELFF. CDR3 DNA: TGCGCCAGCAGCCAAGATCCCCGGGTGGAGCTGTTTTTT.

This clonotype was detected only a few times. The V and J genes are TRBV12-5 and TRBJ1-2; 8 nucleotides align to TRBD1. The V gene end was trimmed by 0 bases and the J gene end by 3 bases; junction bases not matched to a gene: 9. The CDR3 covers 17 residues. Germline V gene data show CDR1 as LGHNT and CDR2 as FRNRAP. The CDR3 nucleotides are TGTGCTAGTGGTTTGGTAATCGCGGCAGGGGGCGACTATGGCTACACCTTC. This encodes CASGLVIAAGGDYGYTF.

This clonotype was observed many times. This sequence joins TRBV3-1 and TRBJ2-7, with D possibly matching TRBD2 (6 bases). The length of the CDR3 is 15 residues. Trimming left V 0 bases short and J 3 bases short, with 12 bases between. Germline V gene data show CDR1 as LGHDT and CDR2 as YNNKEL (reference sequence). Here the CDR3 DNA reads TGTGCCAGCAGCCAAGATCGGAGGGATAACTACGAGCAGTACTTC. Translated: CASSQDRRDNYEQYF.

This rearrangement joins TRBV7-9 to TRBJ1-6, with 11 bases fitting TRBD1. The germline CDR1 and CDR2 sequences are SEHNR and FQNEAQ (reference sequence). The CDR3 loop spans 16 amino acids. The V gene end was trimmed by 11 bases and the J gene end by 10 bases; junction bases not matched to a gene: 16. In DNA form, the CDR3 reads TGTGCCGGGCAGGTTTCGGGACAGGGGGGAAGCTCACCCCTCCACTTT. Translation: CAGQVSGQGGSSPLHF.